This T cell receptor beta chain was obtained from a study of CD8 T cells in ankylosing spondylitis. Study results and limitations: Seemingly distinctive of ankylosing spondylitis blood was a TCR beta motif formed by eight highly homologous variants.

V lost 5 bases to trimming and J lost 6 bases; unmatched junction nucleotides: 13. This CDR3 region has 16 residues. In TCRdb, the 5' RACE reads were re-called with MiXCR into one record per CDR3 protein. This repertoire shows over 700,000 distinct CDR3 sequences, around a fifth found once; its top ten account for around 20%. This clonotype was counted a few times. What it recognizes is unknown. What was sequenced was blood, either unsorted or a sorted T cell fraction (not recorded which). The rearrangement links TRBV12-3 or TRBV12-4 to TRBJ2-1; TRBD1 agrees at 7 bases. This TCR derives from a male donor with ankylosing spondylitis. The CDR3 DNA sequence: TGTGCCAGCAGTAGCGGTGGTAGGGGGCCCCGCAATGAGCAGTTCTTC. Translated: CASSSGGRGPRNEQFF.